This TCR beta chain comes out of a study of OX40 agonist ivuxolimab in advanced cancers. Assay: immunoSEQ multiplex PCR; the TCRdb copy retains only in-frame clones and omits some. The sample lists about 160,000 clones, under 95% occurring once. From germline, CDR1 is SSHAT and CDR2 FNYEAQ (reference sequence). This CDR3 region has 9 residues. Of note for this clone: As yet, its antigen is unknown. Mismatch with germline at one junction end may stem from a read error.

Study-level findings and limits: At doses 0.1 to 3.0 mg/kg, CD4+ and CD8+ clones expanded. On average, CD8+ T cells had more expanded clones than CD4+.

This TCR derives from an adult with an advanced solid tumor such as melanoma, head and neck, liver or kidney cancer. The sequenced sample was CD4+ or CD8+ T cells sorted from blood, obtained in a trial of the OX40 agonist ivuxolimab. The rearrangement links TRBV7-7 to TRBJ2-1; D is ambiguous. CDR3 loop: CASNGEQFF. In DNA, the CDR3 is TGTGCTAGCAATGGTGAGCAGTTCTTC.